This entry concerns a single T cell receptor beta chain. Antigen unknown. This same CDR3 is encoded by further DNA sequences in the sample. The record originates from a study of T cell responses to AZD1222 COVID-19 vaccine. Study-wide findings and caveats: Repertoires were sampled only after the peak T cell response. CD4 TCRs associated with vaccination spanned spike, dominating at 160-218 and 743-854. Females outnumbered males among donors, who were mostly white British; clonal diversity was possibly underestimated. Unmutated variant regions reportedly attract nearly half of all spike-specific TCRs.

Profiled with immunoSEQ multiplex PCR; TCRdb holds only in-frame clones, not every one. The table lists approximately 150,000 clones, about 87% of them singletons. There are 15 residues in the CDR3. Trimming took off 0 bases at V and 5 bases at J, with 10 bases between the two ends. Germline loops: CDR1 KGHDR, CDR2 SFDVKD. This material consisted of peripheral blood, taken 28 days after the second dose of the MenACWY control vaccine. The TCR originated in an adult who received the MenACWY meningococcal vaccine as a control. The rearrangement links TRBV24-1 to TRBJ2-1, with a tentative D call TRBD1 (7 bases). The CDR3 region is CATSDLGRGDNEQFF. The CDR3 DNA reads TGTGCCACCAGTGATTTGGGCAGGGGGGACAATGAGCAGTTCTTC.